What follows are 22 T cell receptor beta chains derived from one specimen sequenced in a study of monozygotic twins with cystic fibrosis. Libraries were prepared by immunoSEQ multiplex PCR; TCRdb keeps only in-frame clonotypes and omits some of them. The sample yields about 25,000 clones, 90% seen once. What was sequenced was blood. The receptor set was obtained from a girl aged 2-10 years with cystic fibrosis.

The chain links TRBV7-3 to TRBJ2-2; 9 positions agree with TRBD2. CDR3 length: 15 residues. Germline V gives CDR1 SGHTA, CDR2 FQGTGA. The V segment lost 0 bases and the J segment 4 bases; nucleotides outside the gene matches: 0. CDR3 loop: CASSLTTSGTGELFF. Written as DNA, the CDR3 is TGTGCCAGCAGCTTAACGACTAGCGGCACCGGGGAGCTGTTTTTT.

This chain connects TRBV14 to TRBJ2-4; possible D gene TRBD2, 6 bases. CDR3 length: 15 residues. Trimming took 1 base from V and 6 from J, leaving 13 bases between them. The germline gives CDR1 SGHDN, CDR2 FVKESK. The CDR3 nucleotides read TGTGCCAGCAGCCAAGTCCCGGGGGTCGCAAACATTCAGTACTTC. Amino acid sequence: CASSQVPGVANIQYF.

The V call is TRBV6-5, the J call TRBJ1-2; perhaps TRBD1 as D (6 bases). The germline CDR1 and CDR2 sequences are MNHEY and SVGAGI. The CDR3 is 15 amino acids. V dropped 6 bases and J dropped 3 bases, with 17 bases sitting between them. CDR3 region: CASSGGYRVHYGYTF. CDR3 bases: TGTGCCAGCAGCGGGGGATACAGGGTTCACTATGGCTACACCTTC.

The J gene is TRBJ2-7, the V gene TRBV6-5; 10 nucleotides line up with TRBD2. The germline CDR1 and CDR2 sequences are MNHEY and SVGAGI. The CDR3 spans 16 residues. Losses at the gene ends were 0 bases for V and 7 bases for J; bases not matched to a gene: 9. The CDR3: CASSYSSAGGAREQYF. As DNA, the CDR3 is TGTGCCAGCAGTTACTCGTCAGCGGGGGGGGCGCGGGAGCAGTACTTC.

The J gene is TRBJ1-3, the V gene TRBV5-1; D not certain. V lost 4 bases, J lost 0 bases, and 11 bases lay in between. Germline lookup yields CDR1 SGHRS and CDR2 YFSETQ. The CDR3 is 15 amino acids. The CDR3 loop is CASSATLTSGNTIYF. The CDR3 nucleotides are TGCGCCAGCAGCGCGACCTTAACCTCTGGAAACACCATATATTTT.

This clone was counted once. The gene calls are TRBV5-4 and TRBJ1-2; D is perhaps TRBD1 (5 bases). V was pared by 1 base and J by 4 bases, with 8 bases between. The CDR3 extends over 13 amino acids. Germline lookup yields CDR1 SGHNT and CDR2 YYREEE (reference sequence). As DNA, the CDR3 is TGTGCCAGCAGCTTGATAACAGGCTATGGCTACACCTTC. This gives the protein CASSLITGYGYTF.

J is TRBJ1-5 and V is TRBV6-6; a weak D match, TRBD1 (5 bases). V shed 2 bases and J shed 1 base, with 6 bases lying between them. This CDR3 comprises 14 residues. Germline lookup yields CDR1 MNHNY and CDR2 SVGAGI (reference sequence). The CDR3 here is CASSYGGSNQPQHF. CDR3 sequence (DNA): TGTGCCAGCAGTTACGGGGGGAGCAATCAGCCCCAGCATTTT.

The gene calls are TRBV5-1 and TRBJ2-2, with D tentatively TRBD1 (5 bases). The CDR3 is made up of 14 amino acids. The germline V gene encodes CDR1 SGHRS and CDR2 YFSETQ. Trimming shortened V by 5 bases and J by 2 bases, and 10 bases separated the two germline ends. DNA of the CDR3: TGCGCCAGCAGGCTACAGGTTAACACCGGGGAGCTGTTTTTT. Translation: CASRLQVNTGELFF.

This sequence joins TRBV6-6 and TRBJ2-5; possible D gene TRBD2, 5 bases. Germline CDR1 MNHNY, CDR2 SVGAGI (reference sequence). CDR3 length: 15 residues. V lost 2 bases to trimming and J lost 2 bases, with 12 bases between them. CDR3 bases: TGTGCCAGCAGTTACCGTCCGAGCGGACAAGAGACCCAGTACTTC. Amino acid sequence: CASSYRPSGQETQYF.

The chain recombines TRBV5-1 with TRBJ2-5; 8 positions agree with TRBD2. Germline assignment: CDR1 SGHRS and CDR2 YFSETQ. The CDR3 sequence is 17 residues long. V trimming: 2 bases; J trimming: 6 bases; junction bases outside the gene matches: 15. The CDR3 sequence: CASSFSSGSRGGKTQYF. DNA for the CDR3: TGCGCCAGCAGCTTTTCTAGCGGGTCAAGGGGTGGGAAGACCCAGTACTTC.

This clone was counted a few times. The chain combines TRBV7-2 with TRBJ1-2, with a weak D call TRBD1 (6 bases). The V end was cut by 1 base, the J end by 6 bases, with 9 bases between. Germline CDR1 SGHTA, CDR2 FQGNSA. CDR3 length: 13 amino acids. The CDR3 reads CASSLDREDGYTF. The CDR3 DNA is TGTGCCAGCAGCTTAGACAGGGAGGATGGCTACACCTTC.

The V call is TRBV9, the J call TRBJ2-5; 10 nucleotides agree with TRBD2. The CDR3 runs 15 residues. With V trimmed by 3 bases and J by 2 bases, 4 bases remained unmatched. The germline V gene encodes CDR1 SGDLS and CDR2 YYNGEE. The CDR3 spells CASSGKTSGQETQYF. The CDR3 DNA reads TGTGCCAGCAGCGGTAAGACTAGCGGGCAAGAGACCCAGTACTTC.

The chain uses TRBV9 and TRBJ1-4; 9 bases agree with TRBD1. Unmatched junction bases numbered 4, after V lost 0 bases and J lost 7 bases. CDR1 and CDR2 (germline): SGDLS, YYNGEE. The CDR3 is 15 residues long. CDR3 amino acids: CASSVGDRDIEKLFF. CDR3 DNA sequence: TGTGCCAGCAGCGTAGGGGACAGGGACATTGAAAAACTGTTTTTT.

The V call is TRBV6-5, the J call TRBJ1-6, with 7 bases aligning to TRBD1. V dropped 6 bases and J dropped 7; count of bases not matched to a gene: 6. The CDR3 length is 14 residues. Germline CDR1 MNHEY, CDR2 SVGAGI. This CDR3 reads CASSSGTVNSPLHF. The CDR3 nucleotides read TGTGCCAGCAGCTCCGGGACAGTAAATTCACCCCTCCACTTT.

This sequence joins TRBV18 and TRBJ2-1; D ambiguous. Trimming cost V 0 bases and J 9 bases, with 9 bases left between them. CDR1 KGHSH and CDR2 LQKENI come from the germline V gene. There are 13 residues in the CDR3. The chain's CDR3 is CASSPPQSIEQFF. For the CDR3, the DNA is TGTGCCAGCTCACCACCGCAGTCTATTGAGCAGTTCTTC.

The chain recombines TRBV6-1 with TRBJ2-4; D is uncertain. The CDR3 runs to 17 residues. Trimming stripped 2 bases from V and 0 bases from J, with 14 bases between. The germline V gene encodes CDR1 MNHNS and CDR2 SASEGT. The CDR3 here is CASSEWVRNLAKNIQYF. The CDR3 DNA follows: TGTGCCAGCAGTGAATGGGTCAGAAACTTAGCCAAAAACATTCAGTACTTC.

This rearrangement joins TRBV5-1 to TRBJ2-7; the match to TRBD2 covers 15 bases. Trimming cost V 3 bases and J 2 bases; bases outside gene matches: 3. The CDR3 has 16 residues. Germline V CDR1 and CDR2: SGHRS, YFSETQ. In DNA, the CDR3 is TGCGCCAGCAGCTCGGGGACTAGCGGGGGGACCTACGAGCAGTACTTC. Amino acid sequence: CASSSGTSGGTYEQYF.

Worth noting for this clone: Because it lacks the conserved phenylalanine or tryptophan at the end, this CDR3 is likely a read error. The DNA is left out, because the CDR3 cannot be placed on it with certainty; the CDR3 is given as TCRdb lists it. The V gene is TRBV5-4, the J gene TRBJ2-7; the table gives TRBD1 as D, unverified against the DNA. The CDR3 is 12 amino acids long, termini counted. Germline V gene lookup returns CDR1 SGHNT and CDR2 YYREEE (reference sequence). The CDR3: CASSAGTGHSHY.

The rearrangement links TRBV7-2 to TRBJ2-3, with D possibly TRBD2 on 7 matching bases. V shed 2 bases and J shed 6 bases, with 21 bases lying between them. Germline lookup yields CDR1 SGHTA and CDR2 FQGNSA. The CDR3 is made up of 17 amino acids. The CDR3 DNA reads as TGTGCCAGCAGCTTATGGACGGGGGGCTATGTTTTGGATACGCAGTATTTT. Protein product: CASSLWTGGYVLDTQYF.

This sequence joins TRBV12-5 and TRBJ2-2; possible D gene TRBD1, 5 bases. Germline-derived CDR1 and CDR2 are LGHNT and FRNRAP. The CDR3 sequence is 15 residues long. The CDR3 DNA reads TGTGCCATGGTCCCATCCCAGGGCCGAACCGGGGAGCTGTTTTTT. Its protein is CAMVPSQGRTGELFF.

The chain has TRBV4-2 and TRBJ1-4; D unresolved. Germline V gene lookup returns CDR1 LGHNA and CDR2 YNFKEQ. CDR3 length: 15 residues. Trimming took off 0 bases at V and 5 bases at J, with 10 bases between the two ends. The CDR3 is CASSQESGENEKLFF. The CDR3 region has the DNA TGTGCCAGCAGCCAAGAAAGCGGAGAGAATGAAAAACTGTTTTTT.

This clone showed up just once. The genes are TRBV6-5 and TRBJ2-3; no reliable D call. The CDR3 extends over 15 amino acids. Germline values: CDR1 MNHEY, CDR2 SVGAGI. The V gene lost 5 bases and the J gene lost 2 bases, with 14 bases spanning the gap. CDR3 loop: CASSVIDSATDTQYF. CDR3 DNA: TGTGCCAGCAGTGTCATAGATTCGGCCACAGATACGCAGTATTTT.